The 22 T cell receptor beta chains below all came from one sample that was sequenced in a study of control samples from healthy donors and cancer patients. Assay: immunoSEQ multiplex PCR; the TCRdb copy retains only in-frame clones and omits some. The sample has 110,000 or so clones; 90% are singletons. Sequences were obtained from blood. The source of these receptors is a human donor in good health. The donor label of this sample is uncertain.

V gene TRBV19 combines with J gene TRBJ2-1, with D hard to call. The germline gives CDR1 LNHDA, CDR2 SQIVND (reference sequence). The V end was cut by 3 bases, the J end by 7 bases, with 7 bases between. The CDR3 covers 12 residues. CDR3 nucleotides: TGTGCCAGTAGTATTATAGGGAATGAGCAGTTCTTC. Its protein product is CASSIIGNEQFF.

The rearrangement links TRBV25-1 to TRBJ2-7; 7 nucleotides line up with TRBD1. This CDR3 has 13 residues. Germline CDR1 and CDR2: MGHDK and SYGVNS. With V trimmed by 8 bases and J by 4 bases, 8 bases remained unmatched. The CDR3 reads CASAPGQTYEQYF. CDR3 DNA sequence: TGTGCCAGCGCACCGGGACAGACATACGAGCAGTACTTC.

In DNA, the CDR3 is TGTGCCAGCAGCTGGGGATCAGGGGGGACAAGGCCAAGCTCCTACAATGAGCAGTTCTTC. The encoded protein is CASSWGSGGTRPSSYNEQFF. The chain is built from TRBV7-6 and TRBJ2-1, with D perhaps TRBD1 (7 bases). CDR1 and CDR2 (germline): SGHVS, FNYEAQ. The CDR3 totals 20 residues. The V end lost 4 bases, the J end lost 0 bases, and 25 bases lay between the germline ends.

This clone turned up a few times. This chain connects TRBV18 to TRBJ2-6; 8 nucleotides line up with TRBD1. The CDR3 length is 16 residues. V lost 3 bases, J lost 4 bases, and 5 bases stayed unmatched. Germline loops: CDR1 KGHSH, CDR2 LQKENI. Here the CDR3 reads CASSPDRAAGANVLTF. CDR3 DNA sequence: TGTGCCAGCTCACCGGACAGGGCAGCAGGGGCCAACGTCCTGACTTTC.

The chain combines TRBV6-5 with TRBJ2-7; 9 nucleotides line up with TRBD1. CDR1 is MNHEY and CDR2 is SVGAGI in the germline V gene. The CDR3 sequence is 15 residues long. V dropped 8 bases and J dropped 5; count of bases not matched to a gene: 13. The DNA for the CDR3 is TGTGCCAGCCTAGCCTCCGGGACAGGGTTCGACGAGCAGTACTTC. It is translated as CASLASGTGFDEQYF.

A word on this clone: The junction and the germline gene differ at one end; a read error may be behind it. The chain links TRBV10-3 to TRBJ1-2, with D perhaps matching TRBD1 (6 bases). The CDR3 loop spans 15 amino acids. Germline V gives CDR1 ENHRY, CDR2 SYGVKD. In DNA form, the CDR3 reads TGTGCCATCAGTGATTTCGAGCAGGGGAACTATAGCTACACCTTC. Its protein is CAISDFEQGNYSYTF.

This clone occurred once. The chain recombines TRBV28 with TRBJ1-2, with 7 bases fitting TRBD1. CDR3 size: 14 residues. From germline, CDR1 is MDHEN and CDR2 SYDVKM. Trimming cost V 5 bases and J 2 bases; bases outside gene matches: 5. The CDR3 coding sequence is TGTGCCAGCAGTGTAGAGGACAGGAACTATGGCTACACCTTC. It yields the protein CASSVEDRNYGYTF.

The CDR3, as DNA: TGTGCCAGCAGTTTATCCTTGAGAGACACTGAAGCTTTCTTT. Protein: CASSLSLRDTEAFF. V and J are TRBV27 and TRBJ1-1, with D unresolved. The CDR3 runs to 14 residues. The V gene lost 0 bases and the J gene lost 3 bases, with 8 bases spanning the gap. Germline CDR1 reads MNHEY; CDR2 reads SMNVEV (reference sequence).

In this sample, this clone turned up a few times. V is TRBV7-6 and J is TRBJ2-7, with 8 bases fitting TRBD1. V was pared by 5 bases and J by 1 base, with 10 bases of the junction left unmatched. The CDR3 has 16 residues. Germline CDR1 is SGHVS and CDR2 is FNYEAQ. In DNA, the CDR3 is TGTGCCAGCAGCCCCCGCGGACAGGGATCATCCTACGAGCAGTACTTC. Protein: CASSPRGQGSSYEQYF.

The chain is built from TRBV6-5 and TRBJ1-2; unclear D gene. Germline CDR1 reads MNHEY; CDR2 reads SVGAGI. V was pared by 3 bases and J by 1 base, with 12 bases between. This CDR3 region has 15 residues. CDR3 in amino acids: CASSYYSGDNYGYTF. CDR3 DNA sequence: TGTGCCAGCAGTTATTATTCAGGAGATAACTATGGCTACACCTTC.

V usage is TRBV30 and J usage is TRBJ1-6, with D unresolved. CDR3 length: 14 amino acids. V lost 3 bases and J lost 9, with 15 bases in between. CDR1 and CDR2 from the germline V gene are GTSNPN and SVGIG (reference sequence). In DNA form, the CDR3 reads TGTGCCTGGAGCCATCAAGGGTACTCTTCACCCCTCCACTTT. This encodes CAWSHQGYSSPLHF.

The genes are TRBV5-1 and TRBJ1-1; TRBD1 matches 7 bases. The CDR3 is made up of 15 amino acids. V shed 4 bases, J shed 2 bases, and the junction held 8 bases outside the gene matches. Germline V gene sequence: CDR1 SGHRS, CDR2 YFSETQ. CDR3 amino acids: CASSTQGFLNTEAFF. For the CDR3, the DNA is TGCGCCAGCAGCACACAGGGGTTTCTTAACACTGAAGCTTTCTTT.

The chain carries TRBV6-1 and TRBJ2-1; possibly TRBD1 or TRBD2 for D (5 bases each). The CDR3 sequence is 15 residues long. V gave up 2 bases and J gave up 10 bases, with 18 bases separating them. Germline assignment: CDR1 MNHNS and CDR2 SASEGT. CDR3 in amino acids: CASSEMGTVGPEQFF. DNA for the CDR3: TGTGCCAGCAGTGAAATGGGGACGGTGGGACCCGAGCAGTTCTTC.

The CDR3 DNA reads TGTGCCAGCAGCCAAGAGACAGGCCGCCTCTACTATGGCTACACCTTC. Encoded protein: CASSQETGRLYYGYTF. This chain joins TRBV3-1 (or the pseudogene TRBV3-2) and TRBJ1-2, with a weak D call TRBD1 (6 bases). The ends were cut back, 0 bases at V and 3 bases at J, with 14 bases in the middle. This CDR3 has 16 residues. Germline CDR1 is LGHDT and CDR2 is YNNKEL (reference sequence).

V and J are TRBV11-2 and TRBJ1-4; possibly TRBD1 for D (6 bases). Germline V CDR1 and CDR2: SGHAT, FQNNGV. V was shortened by 2 bases and J by 6 bases, with 19 bases between the two germline ends. The CDR3 length is 17 residues. This chain's CDR3 is CASSLHRTGGDDEKLFF. In nucleotides, the CDR3 is TGTGCCAGCAGCTTACATCGTACTGGGGGCGATGATGAAAAACTGTTTTTT.

The genes are TRBV19 and TRBJ2-1; tentative D call: TRBD2 (7 bases). CDR1 and CDR2 from the germline V gene are LNHDA and SQIVND (reference sequence). The CDR3 spans 15 residues. Deletions cut 3 bases from V and 2 bases from J, with 11 bases between. The CDR3 DNA follows: TGTGCCAGTAGTATGGGGGGGGCTGCCTACAATGAGCAGTTCTTC. Translated, it gives CASSMGGAAYNEQFF.

The V call is TRBV30, the J call TRBJ2-1; 13 positions agree with TRBD2. The V gene end was trimmed by 4 bases and the J gene end by 10 bases; junction bases not matched to a gene: 4. The V gene's germline CDR1 is GTSNPN and CDR2 SVGIG (reference sequence). This CDR3 is 13 amino acids long. For the CDR3, the DNA is TGTGCCTGGATACTAGCGGGGGGGCGGGAGCAGTTCTTC. Translating gives CAWILAGGREQFF.

This clone came up once. V usage is TRBV11-2 and J usage is TRBJ2-3; TRBD2 matches 8 bases. CDR1 and CDR2 from the germline V gene are SGHAT and FQNNGV. The CDR3 length is 16 residues. Losses at the gene ends were 5 bases for V and 6 bases for J; bases not matched to a gene: 13. Here the CDR3 reads CASSVQLAVGGDTQYF. The CDR3 nucleotides are TGTGCCAGCAGCGTCCAACTAGCGGTGGGGGGCGATACGCAGTATTTT.

In regard to this clone: Germline is not matched at one junction end, which may reflect a read error. The CDR3 nucleotides are TGCGCCCGCAGGAGGGGGGGGTCGGGCACCGGGGAGCTGTTTTTT. It yields the protein CARRRGGSGTGELFF. The chain combines TRBV4-1 with TRBJ2-2; D is possibly TRBD2 (7 bases). The CDR3 consists of 15 residues. CDR1 is MGHRA and CDR2 is YSYEKL in the germline V gene.

The chain combines TRBV12-3 or TRBV12-4 with TRBJ1-2; D is perhaps TRBD1 (6 bases). The V end was cut by 4 bases, the J end by 3 bases, with 9 bases between. The CDR3 sequence is 13 residues long. The CDR3 region is CASSWTADYGYTF. CDR3 bases: TGTGCCAGCAGTTGGACAGCTGACTATGGCTACACCTTC.

V usage is TRBV11-2 and J usage is TRBJ2-1; D is uncertain. In germline, CDR1 is SGHAT, CDR2 FQNNGV. V lost 3 bases, J lost 0 bases, and 12 bases lay in between. CDR3 length equals 16 residues. This CDR3 reads CASSLRLDNSYNEQFF. CDR3 sequence (DNA): TGTGCCAGCAGCTTGAGACTCGATAACTCCTACAATGAGCAGTTCTTC.

The gene calls are TRBV27 and TRBJ2-1; a weak D match, TRBD2 (6 bases). Per the germline V gene, CDR1 is MNHEY and CDR2 is SMNVEV (reference sequence). Trimming removed 6 bases at V and 14 bases at J, with 20 bases between. The CDR3 covers 13 residues. The chain's CDR3 is CASSRTQAAGKFF. The DNA for the CDR3 is TGTGCCAGCAGCCGAACCCAAGCGGCGGGGAAGTTCTTC.